The 16 T cell receptor beta chains listed next were all sequenced from one sample in a study of ipilimumab plus nivolumab after autologous stem cell transplantation. Assay: immunoSEQ multiplex PCR; the TCRdb copy retains only in-frame clones and omits some. Of roughly 15,000 clones listed, 80% are singletons. The source was PBMCs, collected in a trial of ipilimumab plus nivolumab as post-transplant consolidation. The receptors come from a male donor with diffuse large B-cell lymphoma.

The chain joins TRBV25-1 to TRBJ2-6; the D is unclear. The length of the CDR3 is 16 residues. Trimming removed 4 bases from V and 2 bases from J, with 12 bases in between. Germline V lookup: CDR1 MGHDK, CDR2 SYGVNS. The CDR3: CASSASLGPGANVLTF. The CDR3 DNA sequence: TGTGCCAGCAGTGCGTCTCTGGGTCCTGGGGCCAACGTCCTGACTTTC.

The chain is built from TRBV19 and TRBJ1-1, with TRBD1 identical over 9 bases. The CDR3 is 14 residues long. V shed 3 bases, J shed 4 bases, and the junction held 3 bases outside the gene matches. Germline-derived CDR1 and CDR2 are LNHDA and SQIVND (reference sequence). CDR3 coding DNA: TGTGCCAGTAGTATCCGGACAGGGGCCACTGAAGCTTTCTTT. This encodes CASSIRTGATEAFF. Full variable domain (missing parts from reference TRBV19 and TRBJ1-1): DGGITQSPKYLFRKEGQNVTLSCEQNLNHDAMYWYRQDPGQGLRLIYYSQIVNDFQKGDIAEGYSVSREKKESFPLTVTSAQKNPTAFYLCASSIRTGATEAFFGQGTRLTVV.

This chain links TRBV7-6 with TRBJ2-3, with TRBD2 identical over 7 bases. V lost 3 bases, J lost 2 bases, and 8 bases stayed unmatched. The CDR3 extends over 16 amino acids. The germline CDR1 and CDR2 sequences are SGHVS and FNYEAQ. CDR3 residues: CASSFVLRGNTDTQYF. The CDR3 DNA sequence: TGTGCCAGCAGCTTCGTTTTGCGGGGGAACACAGATACGCAGTATTTT.

The chain has TRBV27 and TRBJ1-5; a possible D gene is TRBD1 (6 bases). Germline values: CDR1 MNHEY, CDR2 SMNVEV (reference sequence). V was shortened by 0 bases and J by 6 bases, with 18 bases between the two germline ends. The length of the CDR3 is 17 residues. The CDR3 spells CASSLSSLGTGSQPQHF. CDR3 in DNA: TGTGCCAGCAGTTTATCCTCCTTAGGCACAGGGTCTCAGCCCCAGCATTTT.

This chain joins TRBV10-2 and TRBJ1-1; 7 nucleotides match TRBD1. In germline, CDR1 is WSHSY, CDR2 SAAADI. The CDR3 runs 14 residues. Trimming took 6 bases from V and 1 from J; bases not matched to a gene: 5. For the CDR3, the DNA is TGCGCCAGCAGCCAAGGGACAGCGAACACTGAAGCTTTCTTT. Amino acids: CASSQGTANTEAFF.

The CDR3 loop is CASSVLEEQFF. CDR3 sequence (DNA): TGTGCCAGCAGCGTGCTGGAGGAGCAGTTCTTC. The chain carries TRBV9 and TRBJ2-1, with D hard to call. This CDR3 has 11 amino acids. Trimming pared 2 bases from V and 10 bases from J, leaving 7 bases between. The germline gives CDR1 SGDLS, CDR2 YYNGEE.

This chain joins TRBV6-6 and TRBJ2-5; D is ambiguous. The CDR3 loop spans 14 amino acids. CDR1 MNHNY and CDR2 SVGAGI come from the germline V gene (reference sequence). Trimming left V 1 base short and J 3 bases short, with 9 bases between. In DNA form, the CDR3 reads TGTGCCAGCAGTTACTTAGTTCTTAAAGAGACCCAGTACTTC. Translating it yields CASSYLVLKETQYF.

In DNA form, the CDR3 reads TGTGCTAGTGGTTCAGGAGGGACAGGGAACACTGAAGCTTTCTTT. It specifies CASGSGGTGNTEAFF. The rearrangement links TRBV12-5 to TRBJ1-1; the match to TRBD1 covers 8 bases. Germline values: CDR1 LGHNT, CDR2 FRNRAP. The J segment lost 1 base and the V segment lost 4 bases, leaving 5 bases of the junction unmatched. The CDR3 length is 15 residues.

The gene calls are TRBV30 and TRBJ2-5; D may be TRBD2 (7 bases). The CDR3 length is 14 residues. V lost 2 bases and J 6 bases, leaving 16 bases between the germline ends. Per germline, CDR1 GTSNPN and CDR2 SVGIG (reference sequence). DNA for the CDR3: TGTGCCTGGAGTCCGGGGGGCCCGGGACAGACCCAGTACTTC. It codes for CAWSPGGPGQTQYF.

The rearrangement uses TRBV7-9 and TRBJ2-1; TRBD2 matches at 8 bases. Germline V gene data show CDR1 as SEHNR and CDR2 as FQNEAQ (reference sequence). This CDR3 is 17 amino acids long. With V trimmed by 4 bases and J by 0 bases, 8 bases remained unmatched. The CDR3 bases are TGTGCCAGCAGCTCACTTGGCGGGGGGTACTCCTACAATGAGCAGTTCTTC. It yields the protein CASSSLGGGYSYNEQFF.

In its sample, this clone was seen a few times. The same CDR3 can be traced to other DNA sequences in this sample. CDR3 nucleotide sequence: TGCGCCAGCACTTTGGAGAGTAATGAAAAACTGTTTTTT. It is translated as CASTLESNEKLFF. The chain has TRBV5-1 and TRBJ1-4, with no clear D. The CDR3 is made up of 13 amino acids. CDR1 and CDR2 from the germline V gene are SGHRS and YFSETQ. The V end lost 6 bases, the J end lost 4 bases, and 10 bases lay between the germline ends.

The V gene is TRBV4-3, the J gene TRBJ2-1, with TRBD2 identical over 11 bases. From germline, CDR1 is LGHNA and CDR2 YSLEER. This CDR3 region has 16 residues. J gave up 8 bases and V 0 bases, and 6 bases lay outside the gene matches. The CDR3 region has the DNA TGCGCCAGCAGCCAAGAACTAGCGGGGGCTTTCTATGAGCAGTTCTTC. Protein product: CASSQELAGAFYEQFF.

This sequence joins TRBV7-9 and TRBJ1-1, with D possibly matching TRBD1 (5 bases). The CDR3 covers 13 residues. The V gene's germline CDR1 is SEHNR and CDR2 FQNEAQ (reference sequence). V lost 3 bases and J lost 4, with 9 bases in between. Written as DNA, the CDR3 is TGTGCCAGCAGCTTTACGGGGGGCACTGAAGCTTTCTTT. It specifies CASSFTGGTEAFF. Full variable domain (missing parts from reference TRBV7-9 and TRBJ1-1): DTGVSQNPRHKITKRGQNVTFRCDPISEHNRLYWYRQTLGQGPEFLTYFQNEAQLEKSRLLSDRFSAERPKGSFSTLEIQRTEQGDSAMYLCASSFTGGTEAFFGQGTRLTVV.

This chain connects TRBV16 to TRBJ1-2, with D maybe TRBD1 (6 bases). The V end was cut by 4 bases, the J end by 4 bases, with 19 bases between. This CDR3 spans 16 amino acids. In germline, CDR1 is KGHSY, CDR2 FQNENV. This CDR3 is CASSREGAGEAYGYTF. CDR3 sequence (DNA): TGTGCCAGCAGCCGAGAAGGGGCAGGGGAAGCCTATGGCTACACCTTC.

In this sample, this clone turned up once. The J gene is TRBJ2-3, the V gene TRBV4-2; the match to TRBD2 covers 9 bases. This CDR3 is built from 17 residues. V was pared by 0 bases and J by 3 bases, with 7 bases of the junction left unmatched. Germline values: CDR1 LGHNA, CDR2 YNFKEQ. The CDR3 region has the DNA TGTGCCAGCAGCCAAGATCAGCCTAGCGGGGTGACAGATACGCAGTATTTT. Translated: CASSQDQPSGVTDTQYF.

The chain carries TRBV2 and TRBJ1-5; D may be TRBD1 (5 bases). Germline lookup yields CDR1 SNHLY and CDR2 FYNNEI. Trimming shortened V by 8 bases and J by 13 bases, and 21 bases separated the two germline ends. CDR3 size: 13 residues. The chain's CDR3 is CASAMQGYSTQHF. The CDR3 nucleotides are TGTGCCAGCGCCATGCAGGGTTATAGCACACAGCATTTT.